The 8 T cell receptor beta chains below all came from one sample that was sequenced in a study of blood T cells in healthy people across ages. Primers used in a second PCR of about 7 to 12 cycles were a sample-barcoded 5' primer and a J-beta primer mix. TCRdb called the 5' RACE reads again in MiXCR, with one record for every CDR3 protein. The sample yields about 680,000 distinct CDR3 sequences, 45% to 50% seen once. Sequenced input: blood. The origin of the receptors is a woman aged 55-75 years in good health.

This clonotype was detected only a few times. The chain has TRBV4-3 and TRBJ2-3, with TRBD2 identical over 8 bases. V was clipped by 1 base and J by 4 bases; unmatched bases: 7. CDR3 length: 16 amino acids. Per the germline V gene, CDR1 is LGHNA and CDR2 is YSLEER. CDR3 nucleotide sequence: TGCGCCAGCAGCCAAGCAGGGACTAGTTCGGCAGATACGCAGTATTTT. Translation gives CASSQAGTSSADTQYF.

V and J are TRBV20-1 and TRBJ1-2; 8 bases align to TRBD1. The V gene's germline CDR1 is DFQATT and CDR2 SNEGSKA (reference sequence). The CDR3 runs to 14 residues. The J segment lost 4 bases and the V segment lost 6 bases, leaving 10 bases of the junction unmatched. The CDR3 nucleotides are TGCAGTGCATTAGCCCCAGGGGGCAGCTATGGCTACACCTTC. Translating gives CSALAPGGSYGYTF.

A few counts support this clonotype. The CDR3 DNA is TGCGCCAGCAGTCACTACGACCCAGACGCCGACAATGAGCAGTTCTTC. It yields the protein CASSHYDPDADNEQFF. The chain couples TRBV4-3 to TRBJ2-1, with D unresolved. CDR3 length: 16 residues. In germline, CDR1 is LGHNA, CDR2 YSLEER. The V and J ends lost 6 bases and 5 bases respectively, with 20 bases between them.

In this sample, this clonotype turned up a few times. The chain has TRBV20-1 and TRBJ1-1, with a tentative D call TRBD1 (6 bases). CDR1 DFQATT and CDR2 SNEGSKA come from the germline V gene (reference sequence). V lost 5 bases, J lost 6 bases, and 13 bases lay in between. This CDR3 spans 12 amino acids. In DNA, the CDR3 is TGCAGTGCTGTCCGGAGGGGGGCTGAAGCTTTCTTT. It translates to CSAVRRGAEAFF.

The V call is TRBV4-1, the J call TRBJ1-1, with D perhaps TRBD1 (6 bases). The CDR3 is 17 residues long. Germline V gene lookup returns CDR1 MGHRA and CDR2 YSYEKL. V was clipped by 4 bases and J by 3 bases, with 21 bases between them. The DNA of the CDR3 is TGCGCCAGCAGCCCACCCCACCACAGGGTTGAGGACACTGAAGCTTTCTTT. This translates into CASSPPHHRVEDTEAFF.

The chain couples TRBV6-1 to TRBJ2-7; D unresolved. The end of the DNA is better explained by TRBJ2-5, so the J call may be wrong. The V gene's germline CDR1 is MNHNS and CDR2 SASEGT. The CDR3 is 9 residues long. CDR3 in amino acids: CASSGTQYF. Here the CDR3 DNA reads TGTGCCAGCAGTGGGACCCAGTACTTC.

A few counts support this clonotype. The chain employs TRBV29-1 and TRBJ2-1; maybe TRBD2 (6 bases). Germline CDR1 is SQVTM and CDR2 is ANQGSEA. V dropped 8 bases and J dropped 8 bases, with 16 bases sitting between them. CDR3 length: 12 residues. CDR3: CSPPGDSDEQFF. The CDR3 DNA follows: TGCAGCCCTCCGGGAGATTCGGATGAGCAGTTCTTC.

Notes on this clonotype: A much larger clone lies a single base off, so this may be a read error. The chain joins TRBV6-5 to TRBJ2-7; D gene unclear. The V gene's germline CDR1 is MNHEY and CDR2 SVGAGI. The length of the CDR3 is 12 residues. Here the CDR3 reads CVSSQNSYEQYF. CDR3 bases: TGTGTCAGCAGTCAGAACTCCTACGAGCAGTACTTC.